The entry that follows covers one T cell receptor (beta chain) sequence. With 9 bases clipped from V and 7 bases from J, the junction kept 15 bases outside the gene matches. The germline CDR1 and CDR2 sequences are SGHNT and YYREEE (reference sequence). The CDR3 length is 15 residues. The sample comes from a study of T cells in Graves' hyperthyroidism and ophthalmopathy. Patients aged 18 to 65 had newly diagnosed hyperthyroidism that had lasted under 2 months. TCR beta CDR3 regions were amplified from RNA. The TCR CDR3 was amplified in a first-round RT-PCR using the HTBI primer set. TCRdb passed the multiplex PCR reads through MiXCR, listing each CDR3 protein once. In the table there are about 96,000 distinct CDR3 sequences, roughly 56% of which are singletons.

The TCR was taken from a woman between 40 and 55 years old with Graves' hyperthyroidism. The rearrangement uses TRBV5-4 and TRBJ2-3, with 9 bases matching TRBD2. The specimen was blood. The CDR3 region has the DNA TGTGCCAACAGGTCGGGAAAGCGGGAGGAATATACGCAGTATTTT. Amino acid sequence: CANRSGKREEYTQYF.